One and the same sample provided the 5 T cell receptor beta chains below, sequenced in a study of T-cell memory formation after mild COVID-19. TCRdb re-called the 5' RACE reads with MiXCR, one entry per CDR3 protein. The sample contains 290,000 or so distinct CDR3 sequences, 15% to 20% of which appear only once. Sequenced material: PBMCs or a T cell subset sorted from them (not recorded which). These receptors were obtained from a man between 18 and 29 years old who had mild COVID-19 (a few samples of this study predate the infection). Cell type and time point are not known.

This clonotype was observed a few times. The chain is built from TRBV4-3 and TRBJ2-3, with TRBD2 identical over 8 bases. The CDR3 runs 17 residues. The germline gives CDR1 LGHNA, CDR2 YSLEER. V shed 3 bases and J 0 bases; nucleotides not matched to a gene: 8. The CDR3 DNA sequence: TGCGCCAGCAGCCAGCGATTAGCGGGGTCTAGCACAGATACGCAGTATTTT. Encoded protein: CASSQRLAGSSTDTQYF.

Only a few counts were recorded for this clonotype. The chain carries TRBV7-9 and TRBJ1-2; possibly TRBD1 for D (5 bases). The CDR3 runs to 14 residues. V was trimmed by 1 base and J by 4 bases, leaving 10 bases between them. CDR1 SEHNR and CDR2 FQNEAQ come from the germline V gene (reference sequence). The CDR3 DNA reads as TGTGCCAGCAGCTTAGAGAGTGGGGCCTATGGCTACACCTTC. Encoded protein: CASSLESGAYGYTF. The entire variable domain, with the rest obtained from reference TRBV7-9 and TRBJ1-2, is as follows: DTGVSQNPRHKITKRGQNVTFRCDPISEHNRLYWYRQTLGQGPEFLTYFQNEAQLEKSRLLSDRFSAERPKGSFSTLEIQRTEQGDSAMYLCASSLESGAYGYTFGSGTRLTVV.

In its sample, this clonotype was seen a few times. The V and J genes are TRBV6-2 or TRBV6-3 and TRBJ2-3; no reliable D call. V was clipped by 7 bases and J by 2 bases, with 7 bases between them. CDR1 is MNHEY and CDR2 is SVGEGT in the germline V gene. The CDR3 length is 12 residues. The DNA of the CDR3 is TGTGCCAGCAACTTTCCCACAGATACGCAGTATTTT. Its translation is CASNFPTDTQYF.

A note on this clonotype: Sequence at one end of the junction differs from germline and may be a read error. The chain joins TRBV6-6 to TRBJ1-1; no reliable D call. The CDR3 runs 12 residues. Looked up from germline, CDR1 is MNHNY and CDR2 is SVGAGI (reference sequence). Here the CDR3 DNA reads TGTGCCAGCAGGCCAGTTCGCACTGAAGCTCTCTTT. It translates to CASRPVRTEALF.

This CDR3 is CASSSGYDQETQYF. The DNA for the CDR3 is TGTGCCAGCAGCTCAGGTTACGACCAAGAGACCCAGTACTTC. The chain carries TRBV11-3 and TRBJ2-5; D is undetermined. Germline V gene sequence: CDR1 SGHNT, CDR2 YENEEA. The germline V and J ends were trimmed by 4 bases and 0 bases, with 9 bases remaining between them. This CDR3 has 14 amino acids.